Included here is one T cell receptor (beta chain) sequence, with context. Its antigen remains unidentified. TCRdb keeps only in-frame clones here, not all; method: immunoSEQ multiplex PCR. The sample shows more than 110,000 clones, and 2.2% sits with its ten largest clones. This sample was taken from a study of T cell responses to AZD1222 COVID-19 vaccine. Overall study results and limits: Only five or six AZD1222 recipients were seropositive at baseline. Reportedly, nearly half of unique spike TCRs recognized epitopes outside B.1.351/B.1.1.7 mutations.

Looked up from germline, CDR1 is SGDLS and CDR2 is YYNGEE. The CDR3 consists of 15 residues. Trimming at V came to 4 bases and at J to 3 bases, leaving 5 bases not matched to a gene. What was sequenced was peripheral blood. The J gene is TRBJ2-1, the V gene TRBV9, with 9 bases identical to TRBD2. The receptor's source is an adult in good health. CDR3 sequence reads: CASSFSSGDYNEQFF. CDR3 nucleotides: TGTGCCAGCAGCTTCTCTAGCGGGGACTACAATGAGCAGTTCTTC.